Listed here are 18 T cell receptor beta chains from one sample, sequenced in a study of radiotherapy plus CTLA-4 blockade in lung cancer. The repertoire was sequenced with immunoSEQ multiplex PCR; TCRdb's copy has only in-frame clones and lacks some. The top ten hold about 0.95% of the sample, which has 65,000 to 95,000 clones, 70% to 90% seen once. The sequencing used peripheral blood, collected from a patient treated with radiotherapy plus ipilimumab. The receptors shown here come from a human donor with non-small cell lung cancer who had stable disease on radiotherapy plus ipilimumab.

CDR3 amino acids: CASSPWPAGAGTGSADTQYF. In nucleotides, the CDR3 is TGCGCCAGCAGCCCCTGGCCGGCTGGGGCGGGGACAGGGTCGGCAGATACGCAGTATTTT. The chain couples TRBV4-1 to TRBJ2-3; 9 nucleotides match TRBD1. Germline CDR1 reads MGHRA; CDR2 reads YSYEKL. Trimming removed 4 bases from V and 4 bases from J; junction bases left unmatched: 21. The CDR3 length is 20 residues.

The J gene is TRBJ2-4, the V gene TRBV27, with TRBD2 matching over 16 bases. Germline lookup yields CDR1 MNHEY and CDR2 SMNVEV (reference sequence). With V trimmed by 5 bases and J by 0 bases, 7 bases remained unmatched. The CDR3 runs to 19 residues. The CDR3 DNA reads TGTGCCAGCAGTCCGGGACTAGCGGGGGGGGTTCTAGCCAAAAACATTCAGTACTTC. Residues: CASSPGLAGGVLAKNIQYF.

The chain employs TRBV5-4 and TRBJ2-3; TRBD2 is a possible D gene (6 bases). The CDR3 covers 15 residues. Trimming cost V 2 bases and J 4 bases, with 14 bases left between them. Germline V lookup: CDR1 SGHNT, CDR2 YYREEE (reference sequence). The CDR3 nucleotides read TGTGCCAGCAGCTTTCAGGGCGGGGCCGCAGATACGCAGTATTTT. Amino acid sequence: CASSFQGGAADTQYF.

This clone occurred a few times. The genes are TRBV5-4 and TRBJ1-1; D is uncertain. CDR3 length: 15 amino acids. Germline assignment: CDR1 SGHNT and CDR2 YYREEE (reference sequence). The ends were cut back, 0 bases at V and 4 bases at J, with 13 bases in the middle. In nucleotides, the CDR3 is TGTGCCAGCAGCTTGGCTACGGGGAGCGGCACTGAAGCTTTCTTT. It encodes CASSLATGSGTEAFF.

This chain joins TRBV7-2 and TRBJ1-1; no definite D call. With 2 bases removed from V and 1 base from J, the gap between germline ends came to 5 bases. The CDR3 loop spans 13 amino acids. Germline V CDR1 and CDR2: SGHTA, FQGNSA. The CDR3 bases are TGTGCCAGCAGCTTATGGGGGAACACTGAAGCTTTCTTT. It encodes CASSLWGNTEAFF.

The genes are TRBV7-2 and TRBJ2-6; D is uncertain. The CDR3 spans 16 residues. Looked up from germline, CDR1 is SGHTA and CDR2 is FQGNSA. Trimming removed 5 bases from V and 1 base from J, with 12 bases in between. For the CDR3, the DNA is TGTGCCAGCAGCCGAGGACCCGGGTCTGGGGCCAACGTCCTGACTTTC. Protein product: CASSRGPGSGANVLTF.

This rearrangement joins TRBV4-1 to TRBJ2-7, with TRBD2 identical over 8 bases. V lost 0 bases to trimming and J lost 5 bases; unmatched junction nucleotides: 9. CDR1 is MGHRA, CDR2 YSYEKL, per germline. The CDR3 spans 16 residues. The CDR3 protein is CASSQEVSGRFNEQYF. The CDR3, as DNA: TGCGCCAGCAGCCAAGAGGTAAGCGGGAGATTCAACGAGCAGTACTTC.

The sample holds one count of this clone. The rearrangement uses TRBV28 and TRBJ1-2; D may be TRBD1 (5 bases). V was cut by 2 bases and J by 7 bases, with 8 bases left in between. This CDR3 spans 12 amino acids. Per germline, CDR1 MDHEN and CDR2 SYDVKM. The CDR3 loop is CASSLGQGGYTF. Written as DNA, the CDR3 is TGTGCCAGCAGTTTAGGCCAGGGTGGCTACACCTTC.

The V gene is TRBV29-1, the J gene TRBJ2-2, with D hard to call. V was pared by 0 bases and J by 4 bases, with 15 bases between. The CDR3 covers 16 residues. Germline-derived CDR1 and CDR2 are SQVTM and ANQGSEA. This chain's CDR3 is CSVEDPETAITGELFF. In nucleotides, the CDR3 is TGCAGCGTTGAAGATCCTGAGACTGCAATCACCGGGGAGCTGTTTTTT.

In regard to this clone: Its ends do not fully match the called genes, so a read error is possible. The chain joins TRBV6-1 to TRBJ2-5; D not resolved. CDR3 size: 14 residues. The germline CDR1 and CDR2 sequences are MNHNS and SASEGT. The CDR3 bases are TGTGCCAGCAGTGTGGACCTACCCCAAAAGACCCAGTACTTC. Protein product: CASSVDLPQKTQYF.

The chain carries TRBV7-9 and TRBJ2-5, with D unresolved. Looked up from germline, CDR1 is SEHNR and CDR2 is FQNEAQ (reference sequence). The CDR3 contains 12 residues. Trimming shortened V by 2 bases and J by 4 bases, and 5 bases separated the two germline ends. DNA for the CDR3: TGTGCCAGCAGCTTAACCCCAGAGACCCAGTACTTC. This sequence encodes CASSLTPETQYF.

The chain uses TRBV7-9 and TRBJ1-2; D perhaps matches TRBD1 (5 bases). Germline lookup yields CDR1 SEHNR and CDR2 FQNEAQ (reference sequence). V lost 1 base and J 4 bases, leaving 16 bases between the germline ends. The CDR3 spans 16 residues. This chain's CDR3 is CASSLGGGGAGYGYTF. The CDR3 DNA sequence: TGTGCCAGCAGCTTAGGGGGCGGCGGGGCCGGCTATGGCTACACCTTC. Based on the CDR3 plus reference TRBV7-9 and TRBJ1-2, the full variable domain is DTGVSQNPRHKITKRGQNVTFRCDPISEHNRLYWYRQTLGQGPEFLTYFQNEAQLEKSRLLSDRFSAERPKGSFSTLEIQRTEQGDSAMYLCASSLGGGGAGYGYTFGSGTRLTVV.

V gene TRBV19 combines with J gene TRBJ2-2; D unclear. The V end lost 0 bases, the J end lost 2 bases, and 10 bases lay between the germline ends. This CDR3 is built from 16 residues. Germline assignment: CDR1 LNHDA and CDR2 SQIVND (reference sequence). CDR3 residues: CASSIEGRINTGELFF. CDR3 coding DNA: TGTGCCAGTAGTATAGAAGGCAGGATTAACACCGGGGAGCTGTTTTTT. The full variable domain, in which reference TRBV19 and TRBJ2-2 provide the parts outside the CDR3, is DGGITQSPKYLFRKEGQNVTLSCEQNLNHDAMYWYRQDPGQGLRLIYYSQIVNDFQKGDIAEGYSVSREKKESFPLTVTSAQKNPTAFYLCASSIEGRINTGELFFGEGSRLTVL.

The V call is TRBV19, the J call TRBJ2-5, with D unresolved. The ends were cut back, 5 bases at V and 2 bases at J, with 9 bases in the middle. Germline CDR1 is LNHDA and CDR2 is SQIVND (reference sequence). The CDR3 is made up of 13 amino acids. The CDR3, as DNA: TGTGCCAGTAGTGGGTCGGAACAAGAGACCCAGTACTTC. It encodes CASSGSEQETQYF.

The CDR3, as DNA: TGTGCCAGCACGCAATCTCCGGGGGGAAAACTGTTTTTT. Translation: CASTQSPGGKLFF. This chain connects TRBV18 to TRBJ1-4; a weak D match, TRBD1 (5 bases). The CDR3 has 13 residues. CDR1 KGHSH and CDR2 LQKENI come from the germline V gene. V was pared by 8 bases and J by 10 bases, with 17 bases between.

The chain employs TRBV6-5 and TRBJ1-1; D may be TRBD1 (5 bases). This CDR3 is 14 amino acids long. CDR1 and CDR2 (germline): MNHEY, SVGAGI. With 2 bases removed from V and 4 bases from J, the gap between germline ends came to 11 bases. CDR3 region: CASSYTQGSTEAFF. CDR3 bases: TGTGCCAGCAGTTACACCCAGGGATCCACTGAAGCTTTCTTT.

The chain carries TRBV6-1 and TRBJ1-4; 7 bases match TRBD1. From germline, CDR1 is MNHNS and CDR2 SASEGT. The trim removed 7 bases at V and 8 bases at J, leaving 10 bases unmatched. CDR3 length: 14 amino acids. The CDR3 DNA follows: TGTGCCAGCAAGGTCAAAGGGGGCGGCGAAAAACTGTTTTTT. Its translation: CASKVKGGGEKLFF.

Written as DNA, the CDR3 is TGTGCCAGCAGTGGGGGGGGCGGGAGTCCCTACAATGAGCAGTTCTTC. It translates to CASSGGGGSPYNEQFF. The chain recombines TRBV6-4 with TRBJ2-1, with D maybe TRBD2 (7 bases). CDR3 size: 16 residues. In germline, CDR1 is MRHNA, CDR2 SNTAGT. Trimming shortened V by 4 bases and J by 2 bases, and 15 bases separated the two germline ends.